Listed below are T cell receptor beta chains from one sample, sequenced in a study of cytomegalovirus exposure and HLA in healthy donors. Clones were sequenced by immunoSEQ multiplex PCR, and TCRdb holds only the in-frame ones, with some missing. This sample has more than 130,000 clones; about 79% occur once, and the top ten carry around 4.1%. The sequencing sample was made of PBMCs. The source is a man aged 40-49 years in good health and CMV-seropositive. Both conserved end residues are part of each CDR3. The D gene is left open where the match is weak. Expanded clones are given a class, and other clones once, few, many or no size at all.

clone_size,j_call,v_call,d_call,cdr3_nt,cdr3_aa
.,TRBJ2-3,TRBV7-9,.,TGTGCCTCCCGCCAAAGCCCCGCAGATACGCAGTATTTT,CASRQSPADTQYF
.,TRBJ2-7,TRBV30,.,TGTGCCTGGAGAAAACTCCAAACCTACGAGCAGTACTTC,CAWRKLQTYEQYF
.,TRBJ2-7,TRBV4-1,TRBD1,TGCGCCAGCAGCCACGCCGGGACAGGGCCCTACGAGCAGTACTTC,CASSHAGTGPYEQYF
.,TRBJ2-7,TRBV4-1,TRBD2,TGCGCCAGCAGCCGGGGACTAGCGGGAGACGAGCAGTACTTC,CASSRGLAGDEQYF
.,TRBJ2-6,TRBV4-2,.,TGTGCCAGCAGCCGAGATAGCGGACCAATCTCTGGGGCCAACGTCCTGACTTTC,CASSRDSGPISGANVLTF
.,TRBJ1-1,TRBV7-9,.,TGTGCCAGCAGTCGTATCGGGGTGGGTGAAGCTTTCTTT,CASSRIGVGEAFF
.,TRBJ2-1,TRBV5-1,TRBD2,TGCGCCAGCAGCCAAGGGACTAGCGGGAGAAGAGAGCAGTTCTTC,CASSQGTSGRREQFF
.,TRBJ2-1,TRBV7-7,.,TGTGCTAGCAGCCGAGCGGGTTCGAGCTACAATGAGCAGTTCTTC,CASSRAGSSYNEQFF
.,TRBJ1-2,TRBV18,TRBD1,TGTGCCAGCTCACCGTCCGGGACAGGTTATGGCTACACCTTC,CASSPSGTGYGYTF
.,TRBJ1-5,TRBV28,TRBD1,TGTGCCAGCAGTCCAGAATCGACAGGGTCTGGGAGCAATCAGCCCCAGCATTTT,CASSPESTGSGSNQPQHF
.,TRBJ1-1,TRBV7-8,TRBD1,TGTGCCAGCAGCTTGACAGGGGACACTGAAGCTTTCTTT,CASSLTGDTEAFF
.,TRBJ1-5,TRBV4-1,TRBD1,TGCGCCAGCAGCCAAGGGACAGGGGCGAATCAGCCCCAGCATTTT,CASSQGTGANQPQHF
.,TRBJ2-7,TRBV27,.,TGTGCCAGCAGTTTAAACAGGGCCTACGAGCAGTACTTC,CASSLNRAYEQYF
.,TRBJ2-2,TRBV29-1,TRBD1,TGCAGCGTTCAGGGACAGGGGGTAACCGGGGAGCTGTTTTTT,CSVQGQGVTGELFF
.,TRBJ2-1,TRBV6-5,TRBD2,TGTGCCAGCAGTTTAGCGGGCAGCTCCTACAATGAGCAGTTCTTC,CASSLAGSSYNEQFF
once,TRBJ2-2,TRBV6-5,.,TGTGCCACCAGTAGTTCCTGGCCCGGGGAGCTGTTTTTT,CATSSSWPGELFF
.,TRBJ1-5,TRBV10-3,.,TGTGCCATCAGTCTTGCAGGAGGGAATCAGCCCCAGCATTTT,CAISLAGGNQPQHF
.,TRBJ1-2,TRBV5-6,TRBD1,TGTGCCAGCAGCTTATCAGCCGGACAGGGCATTGGGGGCTACACCTTC,CASSLSAGQGIGGYTF
.,TRBJ1-1,TRBV10-3,.,TGTGCCATCAGTGAGTCGGGCAGGAACACTGAAGCTTTCTTT,CAISESGRNTEAFF
once,TRBJ2-7,TRBV27,.,TGTGCCAGCAGTTTGGCAGGGGCCCGGGAGCAGTACTTC,CASSLAGAREQYF
.,TRBJ1-3,TRBV6-5,.,TGTGCCAGCGGACTGAACTCTGGAAACACCATACATTTT,CASGLNSGNTIHF
few,TRBJ1-2,TRBV9,TRBD1,TGTGCCAGCAGCGTAGCTACCCAGGGGGCTTCTGCTGGCTACACCTTC,CASSVATQGASAGYTF
few,TRBJ2-2,TRBV30,TRBD2,TGTGCCTGGAGTGTACTTGCGGGGGGGCTTAGCGGGGAGCTGTTTTTT,CAWSVLAGGLSGELFF
.,TRBJ1-3,TRBV7-9,.,TGTGCCAGCAGCCATCCCGCAGCGTCTGGAAACACCATATATTTT,CASSHPAASGNTIYF
.,TRBJ2-1,TRBV7-9,TRBD2,TGTGCCAGCAGCTACCCGGGGAGGGTCTGGAATGAGCAGTTCTTC,CASSYPGRVWNEQFF
.,TRBJ1-1,TRBV5-1,.,TGCGCCAGCAGCTTCTCATCTGAGACTGAAGCTTTCTTT,CASSFSSETEAFF
.,TRBJ2-2,TRBV2,.,TGTGCCAGCAGTGAAACAGGGAACACCGGGGAGCTGTTTTTT,CASSETGNTGELFF
few,TRBJ2-2,TRBV5-1,TRBD2,TGCGCCAGCAATAGCGGGGTCGACACAACGAACACCGGGGAGCTGTTTTTT,CASNSGVDTTNTGELFF
.,TRBJ2-7,TRBV7-8,TRBD2,TGTGCCAGCAGCTTAGGGGGGACTACAATCGAGCAGTACTTC,CASSLGGTTIEQYF
.,TRBJ2-7,TRBV11-3,.,TGTGCCAGCAGCGGTGGGGGGAGCGCCTACGAGCAGTACTTC,CASSGGGSAYEQYF
few,TRBJ1-2,TRBV4-1,.,TGCGCCAGCACCCCCGGGGGGGGGCTTGCCTATGGCTACACCTTC,CASTPGGGLAYGYTF